This TCR beta chain was documented in a study of T-cell memory formation after mild COVID-19. Across the whole study: Among the donors, TCR clusters were largely specific to each donor. Study-wide results and caveats: Among contracting clones, CD4+ were mainly CM/EM and CD8+ enriched in EMRA. Cross-reactive memory apparently joined, as some responding clones appeared in pre-infection memory.

TCRdb recomputed calls from the 5' RACE reads with MiXCR, one row per CDR3 protein. The sample consists of 350,000 to 500,000 distinct CDR3 sequences, about 25% of them appearing once. This clonotype was detected many times. The antigen remains unidentified. The sequenced material came from PBMCs or a T cell subset sorted from them (not recorded which). This TCR derives from an adult woman who had mild COVID-19 (a few samples of this study predate the infection). Cell type and time point are not known.

CDR3 sequence: CASSQEQPAGYTF. The CDR3 DNA reads TGTGCCAGCAGCCAAGAACAACCGGCTGGCTACACCTTC. The chain uses TRBV4-2 and TRBJ1-2; D is unclear. V was trimmed by 0 bases and J by 7 bases, leaving 9 bases between them. This CDR3 is 13 amino acids long. Germline assignment: CDR1 LGHNA and CDR2 YNFKEQ.